The entry below gives a single TCR beta chain sequence along with its context. Here immunoSEQ multiplex PCR was the method, and the copy in TCRdb shows in-frame clones only, minus some. The repertoire has 600,000 to 900,000 clones, around 85% of them found once; the top ten carry roughly 0.01%. Per germline, CDR1 SGDLS and CDR2 YYNGEE. The CDR3 spans 13 residues. V lost 3 bases and J lost 6, with 13 bases in between. The sample is drawn from a study of shared T cell receptors in the human thymus. In addition, the sample was reused for a study of human thymus T cells. That report notes: Thymic resections from corrective heart surgery supplied the tissue. In thymic and blood repertoires alike, V and J usage looked biased. Unrelated people showed highly overlapping thymic repertoires, related research reported.

The sample consisted of thymocytes. The clonotype comes from a girl less than two years old with a congenital heart defect. The rearrangement joins TRBV9 to TRBJ2-7; D is uncertain. CDR3 sequence: CASSGNRVSEQYF. In nucleotides, the CDR3 is TGTGCCAGCAGCGGTAACCGCGTAAGCGAGCAGTACTTC.